A single sample gave rise to the 21 T cell receptor beta chains below, sequenced in a study of blood T cell repertoires in COVID-19. The repertoire was sequenced with immunoSEQ multiplex PCR; TCRdb's copy has only in-frame clones and lacks some. The table records about 410,000 clones, about nine tenths of them present only once. Sequencing was performed on peripheral blood. The origin of the receptors is a woman in her twenties or thirties with active or convalescent COVID-19.

The chain employs TRBV4-1 and TRBJ1-4; TRBD1 aligns across 8 bases. The V gene's germline CDR1 is MGHRA and CDR2 YSYEKL. The CDR3 is made up of 18 amino acids. V gave up 0 bases and J gave up 12 bases; unmatched junction bases: 18. The CDR3 region has the DNA TGCGCCAGCAGCCAAGACTCCCGGACAGGGAAGGGCGGAGAGGAACTGTTTTTT. This sequence encodes CASSQDSRTGKGGEELFF.

This clone was counted only a few times. This chain connects TRBV19 to TRBJ1-2; no firm D call. Trimming took 0 bases from V and 7 from J, leaving 9 bases between them. The CDR3 has 13 amino acids. Germline CDR1 reads LNHDA; CDR2 reads SQIVND (reference sequence). The CDR3 protein is CASSIDVAVGYTF. The CDR3 nucleotides are TGTGCCAGTAGTATAGATGTAGCAGTTGGCTACACCTTC. Based on the CDR3 plus reference TRBV19 and TRBJ1-2, the full variable domain is DGGITQSPKYLFRKEGQNVTLSCEQNLNHDAMYWYRQDPGQGLRLIYYSQIVNDFQKGDIAEGYSVSREKKESFPLTVTSAQKNPTAFYLCASSIDVAVGYTFGSGTRLTVV.

V usage is TRBV20-1 and J usage is TRBJ1-2; no clear D. The CDR3 totals 14 residues. The germline V and J ends were trimmed by 3 bases and 4 bases, with 15 bases remaining between them. The germline CDR1 and CDR2 sequences are DFQATT and SNEGSKA (reference sequence). The chain's CDR3 is CSASPRQVTYGYTF. DNA for the CDR3: TGCAGTGCTAGTCCTCGGCAGGTGACCTATGGCTACACCTTC.

The gene calls are TRBV24-1 and TRBJ1-4; no firm D call. Germline-derived CDR1 and CDR2 are KGHDR and SFDVKD. This CDR3 has 15 amino acids. Trimming stripped 5 bases from V and 4 bases from J, with 13 bases between. The CDR3 DNA sequence: TGTGCCACCAGTGGGCTACCGGGAAGTAATGAAAAACTGTTTTTT. It specifies CATSGLPGSNEKLFF.

The CDR3 here is CASSLEVGPYEQYF. The CDR3 bases are TGCGCCAGCAGCTTGGAGGTGGGGCCCTACGAGCAGTACTTC. The rearrangement joins TRBV5-1 to TRBJ2-7; possible D gene TRBD1, 5 bases. The V end lost 0 bases, the J end lost 2 bases, and 9 bases lay between the germline ends. The CDR3 spans 14 residues. From germline, CDR1 is SGHRS and CDR2 YFSETQ.

In nucleotides, the CDR3 is TGTGCCAGCCTGGCTAGCGGGGTCCAAGAGACCCAGTACTTC. Protein: CASLASGVQETQYF. The gene calls are TRBV3-1 (or the pseudogene TRBV3-2) and TRBJ2-5; TRBD2 agrees at 9 bases. Germline lookup yields CDR1 LGHDT and CDR2 YNNKEL (reference sequence). CDR3 length: 14 residues. Trimming took 8 bases from V and 1 from J; bases not matched to a gene: 5.

This clone was counted once. The chain joins TRBV3-1 (or the pseudogene TRBV3-2) to TRBJ1-6; TRBD1 matches at 9 bases. The ends lost 4 bases at V and 7 bases at J; junction bases unmatched: 8. Germline loops: CDR1 LGHDT, CDR2 YNNKEL (reference sequence). The CDR3 runs 16 residues. The CDR3 spells CASSLTDRGPNSPLHF. The DNA for the CDR3 is TGTGCCAGCAGCCTCACGGACAGGGGACCAAATTCACCCCTCCACTTT.

This clone appeared a single time. The chain carries TRBV4-2 and TRBJ2-5; 7 positions agree with TRBD1. The germline gives CDR1 LGHNA, CDR2 YNFKEQ. J was trimmed by 5 bases and V by 2 bases; bases with no gene match: 5. The CDR3 runs to 14 residues. The CDR3 loop is CASSQWDSEETQYF. The DNA for the CDR3 is TGTGCCAGCAGCCAATGGGACAGTGAGGAGACCCAGTACTTC.

Turning to this clone: Other nucleotide sequences in the sample specify the same CDR3. This rearrangement joins TRBV3-1 (or the pseudogene TRBV3-2) to TRBJ1-2, with 7 bases lining up with TRBD1. The CDR3 consists of 15 residues. V was pared by 1 base and J by 8 bases, with 10 bases of the junction left unmatched. Germline V gene sequence: CDR1 LGHDT, CDR2 YNNKEL (reference sequence). CDR3 coding DNA: TGTGCCAGCAGCCAAGGGCCGGGGGCCAGGGGGGGCTACACCTTC. Its translation: CASSQGPGARGGYTF.

The genes are TRBV4-1 and TRBJ1-1, with 9 bases matching TRBD1. CDR3 size: 16 residues. Per the germline V gene, CDR1 is MGHRA and CDR2 is YSYEKL. V shed 5 bases and J 4 bases; nucleotides not matched to a gene: 11. The CDR3 loop reads CASSGGQGIPGTEAFF. The CDR3 bases are TGCGCCAGCAGCGGAGGACAGGGGATCCCTGGCACTGAAGCTTTCTTT.

The rearrangement links TRBV6-1 to TRBJ1-1, with no clear D. V lost 2 bases and J lost 7, with 20 bases in between. The CDR3 consists of 16 residues. CDR1 is MNHNS and CDR2 is SASEGT in the germline V gene. CDR3 DNA: TGTGCCAGCAGTGAACAACGTAGAATGGTCTCAGGTGAAGCTTTCTTT. Its translation is CASSEQRRMVSGEAFF.

The rearrangement uses TRBV19 and TRBJ1-1, with 8 bases fitting TRBD1. Looked up from germline, CDR1 is LNHDA and CDR2 is SQIVND (reference sequence). With V trimmed by 6 bases and J by 4 bases, 16 bases remained unmatched. The CDR3 has 17 residues. The CDR3 bases are TGTGCCAGTAGCCTACCAGTTGCCAGGGGGCCGGGCACTGAAGCTTTCTTT. This encodes CASSLPVARGPGTEAFF.

V gene TRBV2 combines with J gene TRBJ2-1; 9 positions match TRBD2. CDR3 length: 15 amino acids. After removal of 5 bases from V and 13 bases from J, the junction contained 15 bases not matched to a gene. Germline lookup yields CDR1 SNHLY and CDR2 FYNNEI. The CDR3 spells CASSSQTGGLALQFF. The CDR3, as DNA: TGTGCCAGCAGTAGCCAGACCGGGGGACTAGCTTTACAGTTCTTC.

The chain joins TRBV7-9 to TRBJ1-4; a possible D gene is TRBD1 (6 bases). The germline V gene encodes CDR1 SEHNR and CDR2 FQNEAQ (reference sequence). V was pared by 1 base and J by 6 bases, with 12 bases between. The CDR3 sequence is 15 residues long. Here the CDR3 reads CASSLVWDIDEKLFF. The CDR3 DNA follows: TGTGCCAGCAGCTTAGTATGGGACATTGATGAAAAACTGTTTTTT.

The chain links TRBV3-1 (or the pseudogene TRBV3-2) to TRBJ2-3, with D uncertain. The CDR3 length is 12 residues. The V gene lost 3 bases and the J gene lost 4 bases, with 5 bases spanning the gap. Per germline, CDR1 LGHDT and CDR2 YNNKEL (reference sequence). DNA of the CDR3: TGTGCCAGCAGCCATCAGTCAGATACGCAGTATTTT. Residues: CASSHQSDTQYF.

This clone was detected a few times. V is TRBV15 and J is TRBJ2-2; 13 bases map to TRBD2. V shed 0 bases and J 5 bases; nucleotides not matched to a gene: 6. From germline, CDR1 is LNHNV and CDR2 YYDKDF (reference sequence). This CDR3 has 18 amino acids. The CDR3 here is CATSRDWTSGGDTGELFF. CDR3 sequence (DNA): TGTGCCACCAGCAGAGACTGGACTAGCGGGGGTGATACCGGGGAGCTGTTTTTT.

The chain combines TRBV11-2 with TRBJ2-2; 8 nucleotides align to TRBD1. This CDR3 is 17 amino acids long. V shed 5 bases and J 5 bases; nucleotides not matched to a gene: 13. Germline V CDR1 and CDR2: SGHAT, FQNNGV. The CDR3 nucleotides read TGTGCCAGCAGCGGGACAGGACACATAACTGGAACCGGGGAGCTGTTTTTT. The encoded protein is CASSGTGHITGTGELFF.

In DNA form, the CDR3 reads TGCAGTGCCAAAATCCCGGATGGCTACACCTTC. It encodes CSAKIPDGYTF. This sequence joins TRBV20-1 and TRBJ1-2, with D unresolved. CDR1 is DFQATT, CDR2 SNEGSKA, per germline (reference sequence). The CDR3 sequence is 11 residues long. V was shortened by 6 bases and J by 6 bases, with 11 bases between the two germline ends.

V is TRBV5-1 and J is TRBJ1-4; D gene ambiguous. The V gene's germline CDR1 is SGHRS and CDR2 YFSETQ. V was shortened by 2 bases and J by 5 bases, with 7 bases between the two germline ends. The CDR3 totals 13 residues. The CDR3 DNA is TGCGCCAGCAGCTTCCAGGAAAATGAAAAACTGTTTTTT. Amino acids: CASSFQENEKLFF.

The DNA of the CDR3 is TGTGCCAGCAGCACGACTAGCGGGAGATCTGAGCAGTTCTTC. Its translation is CASSTTSGRSEQFF. The rearrangement uses TRBV27 and TRBJ2-1, with 12 bases lining up with TRBD2. The germline gives CDR1 MNHEY, CDR2 SMNVEV (reference sequence). The CDR3 runs 14 residues. J gave up 9 bases and V 6 bases, and 6 bases lay outside the gene matches.

The chain links TRBV29-1 to TRBJ1-2, with 9 bases lining up with TRBD1. This CDR3 has 12 amino acids. The germline V gene has CDR1 SQVTM and CDR2 ANQGSEA. With V trimmed by 2 bases and J by 6 bases, 1 base remained unmatched. The CDR3 sequence: CSVERTGDGYTF. Written as DNA, the CDR3 is TGCAGCGTTGAACGGACAGGGGATGGCTACACCTTC.